The entry below gives a single TCR beta chain sequence along with its context. Its antigen is not known. This sample was taken from a study of Ad26.COV2.S vaccination and SARS-CoV-2 variants. Across the study: The study gave Ad26.COV2.S intramuscularly, once or twice 56 days apart. General study findings and limits: Quantification of TCR breadth and depth may have yielded underestimates of total T cell responses.

Sequencing was performed with immunoSEQ multiplex PCR; in TCRdb, only in-frame clones are kept and a portion is missing. The data contain about 480,000 clones, roughly 89% of them singletons. Sample treatment: roughly 20 received Ad26.COV2.S at low or high dose, single or two shots; 5 received placebo; per-sample allocation not given. The study sampled participants on day 63 after the first vaccine or placebo injection. In the vaccine, an Ad26 vector expressed the SARS-CoV-2 spike of the Wuhan strain. Trimming took 2 bases from V and 1 from J, leaving 8 bases between them. Germline V lookup: CDR1 SGHNT, CDR2 YYREEE (reference sequence). This CDR3 has 14 residues.

The source was peripheral blood, collected in a trial of Ad26.COV2.S vaccine versus placebo. This TCR came from a person aged 18-60 years who received the Ad26.COV2.S COVID-19 vaccine or a placebo. V usage is TRBV5-4 and J usage is TRBJ2-3; D gene ambiguous. The CDR3 is CASSFALGTDTQYF. Written as DNA, the CDR3 is TGTGCCAGCAGCTTCGCCCTCGGCACAGATACGCAGTATTTT.